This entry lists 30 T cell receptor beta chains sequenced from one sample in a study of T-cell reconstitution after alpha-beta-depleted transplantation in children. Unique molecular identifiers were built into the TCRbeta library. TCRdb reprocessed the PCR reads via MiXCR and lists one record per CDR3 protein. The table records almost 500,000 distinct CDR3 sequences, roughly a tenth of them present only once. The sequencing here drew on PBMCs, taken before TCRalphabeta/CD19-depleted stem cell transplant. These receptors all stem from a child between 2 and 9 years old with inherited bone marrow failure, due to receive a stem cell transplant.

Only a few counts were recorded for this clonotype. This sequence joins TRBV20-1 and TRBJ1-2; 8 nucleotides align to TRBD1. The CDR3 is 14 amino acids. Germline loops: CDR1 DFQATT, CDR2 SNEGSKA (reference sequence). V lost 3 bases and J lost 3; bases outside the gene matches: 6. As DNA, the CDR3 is TGCAGTGCTAGGGACAGGGCCTACTACTATGGCTACACCTTC. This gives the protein CSARDRAYYYGYTF.

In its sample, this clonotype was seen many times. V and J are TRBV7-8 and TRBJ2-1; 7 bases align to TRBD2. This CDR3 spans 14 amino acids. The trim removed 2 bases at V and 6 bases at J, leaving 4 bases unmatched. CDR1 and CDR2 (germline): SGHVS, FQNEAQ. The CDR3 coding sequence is TGTGCCAGCAGCTTATACTTAGCGGGCAATGAGCAGTTCTTC. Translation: CASSLYLAGNEQFF.

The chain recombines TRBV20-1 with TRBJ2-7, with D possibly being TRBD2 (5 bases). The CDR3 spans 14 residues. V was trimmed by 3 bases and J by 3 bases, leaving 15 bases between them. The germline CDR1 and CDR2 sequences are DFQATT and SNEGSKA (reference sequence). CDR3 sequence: CSASGLAGNYEQYF. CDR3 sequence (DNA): TGCAGTGCTAGTGGTCTAGCTGGGAACTACGAGCAGTACTTC.

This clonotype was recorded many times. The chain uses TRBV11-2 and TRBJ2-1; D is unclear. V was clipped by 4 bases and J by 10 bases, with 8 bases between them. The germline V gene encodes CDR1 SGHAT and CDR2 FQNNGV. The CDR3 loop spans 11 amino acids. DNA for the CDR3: TGTGCCAGCAGCTCCCTGAGGGAGCAGTTCTTC. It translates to CASSSLREQFF. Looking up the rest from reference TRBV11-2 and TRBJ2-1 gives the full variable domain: EAGVAQSPRYKIIEKRQSVAFWCNPISGHATLYWYQQILGQGPKLLIQFQNNGVVDDSQLPKDRFSAERLKGVDSTLKIQPAKLEDSAVYLCASSSLREQFFGPGTRLTVL.

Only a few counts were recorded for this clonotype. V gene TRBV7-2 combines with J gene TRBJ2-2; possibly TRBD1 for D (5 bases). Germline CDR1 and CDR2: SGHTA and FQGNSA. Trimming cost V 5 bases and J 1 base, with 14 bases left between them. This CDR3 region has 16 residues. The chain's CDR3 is CASSLITTGNTGELFF. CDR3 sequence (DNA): TGTGCCAGCAGCCTAATTACTACAGGGAACACCGGGGAGCTGTTTTTT.

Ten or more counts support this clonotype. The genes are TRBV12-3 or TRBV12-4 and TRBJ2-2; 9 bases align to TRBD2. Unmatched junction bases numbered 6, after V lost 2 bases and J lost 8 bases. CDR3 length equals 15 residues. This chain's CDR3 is CASSLRVAGEGELFF. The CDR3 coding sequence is TGTGCCAGCAGTTTAAGGGTAGCGGGAGAAGGGGAGCTGTTTTTT.

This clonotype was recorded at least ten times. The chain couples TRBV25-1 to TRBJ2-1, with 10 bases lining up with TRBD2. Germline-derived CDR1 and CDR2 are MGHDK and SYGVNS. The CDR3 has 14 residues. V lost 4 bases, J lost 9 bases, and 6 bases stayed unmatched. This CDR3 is CASSVYLAGGEQFF. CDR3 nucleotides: TGTGCCAGCAGTGTTTATTTAGCGGGAGGTGAGCAGTTCTTC. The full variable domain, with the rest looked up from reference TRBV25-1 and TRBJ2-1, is EADIYQTPRYLVIGTGKKITLECSQTMGHDKMYWYQQDPGMELHLIHYSYGVNSTEKGDLSSESTVSRIRTEHFPLTLESARPSHTSQYLCASSVYLAGGEQFFGPGTRLTVL.

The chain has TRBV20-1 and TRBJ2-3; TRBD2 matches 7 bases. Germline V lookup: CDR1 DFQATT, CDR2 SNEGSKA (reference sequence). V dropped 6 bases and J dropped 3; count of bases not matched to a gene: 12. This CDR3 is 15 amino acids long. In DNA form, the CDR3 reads TGCAGTGCCTCGGGGGGAGGGGCCGGTACAGATACGCAGTATTTT. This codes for CSASGGGAGTDTQYF.

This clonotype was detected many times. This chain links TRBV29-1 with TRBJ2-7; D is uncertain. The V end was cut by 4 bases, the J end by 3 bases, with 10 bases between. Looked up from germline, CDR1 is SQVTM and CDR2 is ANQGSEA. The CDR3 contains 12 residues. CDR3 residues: CSVVSGNYEQYF. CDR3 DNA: TGCAGCGTTGTATCGGGTAACTACGAGCAGTACTTC.

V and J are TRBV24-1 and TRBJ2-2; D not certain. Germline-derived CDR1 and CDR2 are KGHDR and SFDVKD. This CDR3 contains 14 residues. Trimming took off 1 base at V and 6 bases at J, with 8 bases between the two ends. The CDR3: CATSDFREAGELFF. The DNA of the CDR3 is TGTGCCACCAGTGATTTTCGTGAGGCCGGGGAGCTGTTTTTT.

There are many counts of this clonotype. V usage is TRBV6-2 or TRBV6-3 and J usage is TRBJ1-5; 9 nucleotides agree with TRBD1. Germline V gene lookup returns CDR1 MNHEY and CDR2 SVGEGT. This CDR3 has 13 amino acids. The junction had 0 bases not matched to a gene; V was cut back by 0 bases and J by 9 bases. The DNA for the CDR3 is TGTGCCAGCAGTTACTCGGGACAGGGGCCCCAGCATTTT. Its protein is CASSYSGQGPQHF.

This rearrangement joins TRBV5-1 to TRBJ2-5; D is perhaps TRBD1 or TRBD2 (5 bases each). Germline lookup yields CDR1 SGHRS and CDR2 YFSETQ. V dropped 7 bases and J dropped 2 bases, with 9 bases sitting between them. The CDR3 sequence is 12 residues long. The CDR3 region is CASSREQETQYF. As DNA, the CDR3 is TGCGCCAGCTCCAGGGAGCAAGAGACCCAGTACTTC.

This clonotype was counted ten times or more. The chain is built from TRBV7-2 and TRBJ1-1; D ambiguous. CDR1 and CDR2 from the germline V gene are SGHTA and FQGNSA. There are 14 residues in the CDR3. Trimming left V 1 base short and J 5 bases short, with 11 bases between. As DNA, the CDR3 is TGTGCCAGCAGCTTAGTTGGACCGGGGACTGAAGCTTTCTTT. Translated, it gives CASSLVGPGTEAFF.

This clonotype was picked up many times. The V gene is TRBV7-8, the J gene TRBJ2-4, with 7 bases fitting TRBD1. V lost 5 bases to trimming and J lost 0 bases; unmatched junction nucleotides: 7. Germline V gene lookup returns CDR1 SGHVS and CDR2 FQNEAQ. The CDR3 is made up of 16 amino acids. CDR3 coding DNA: TGTGCCAGCAGCCTCGGACAGGACCTAGCCAAAAACATTCAGTACTTC. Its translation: CASSLGQDLAKNIQYF.

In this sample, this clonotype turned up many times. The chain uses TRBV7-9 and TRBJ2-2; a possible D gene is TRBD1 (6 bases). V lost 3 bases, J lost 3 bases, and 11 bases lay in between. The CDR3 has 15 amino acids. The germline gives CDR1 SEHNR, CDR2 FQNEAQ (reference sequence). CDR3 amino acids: CASSFGTTHTGELFF. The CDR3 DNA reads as TGTGCCAGCAGCTTCGGGACAACTCACACCGGGGAGCTGTTTTTT. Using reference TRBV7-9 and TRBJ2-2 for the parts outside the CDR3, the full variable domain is DTGVSQNPRHKITKRGQNVTFRCDPISEHNRLYWYRQTLGQGPEFLTYFQNEAQLEKSRLLSDRFSAERPKGSFSTLEIQRTEQGDSAMYLCASSFGTTHTGELFFGEGSRLTVL.

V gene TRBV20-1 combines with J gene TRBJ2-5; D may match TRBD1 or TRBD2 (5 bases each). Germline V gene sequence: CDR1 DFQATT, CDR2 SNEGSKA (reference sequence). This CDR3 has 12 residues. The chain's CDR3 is CSVPGRKETQYF. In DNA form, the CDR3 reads TGCAGCGTACCGGGACGTAAAGAGACCCAGTACTTC.

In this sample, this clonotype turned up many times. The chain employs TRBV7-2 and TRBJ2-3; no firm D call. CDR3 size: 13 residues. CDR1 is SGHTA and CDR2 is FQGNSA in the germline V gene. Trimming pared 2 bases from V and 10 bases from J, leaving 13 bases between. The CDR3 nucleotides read TGTGCCAGCAGCTTAAATCCGGAGACTCCGCAGTATTTT. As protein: CASSLNPETPQYF.

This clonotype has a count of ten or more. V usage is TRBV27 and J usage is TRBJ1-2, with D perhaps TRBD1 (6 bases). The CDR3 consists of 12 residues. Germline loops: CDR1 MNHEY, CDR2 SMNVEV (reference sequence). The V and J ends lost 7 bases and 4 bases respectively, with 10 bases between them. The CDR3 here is CASMGGAYGYTF. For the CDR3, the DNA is TGTGCCAGCATGGGGGGGGCCTATGGCTACACCTTC.

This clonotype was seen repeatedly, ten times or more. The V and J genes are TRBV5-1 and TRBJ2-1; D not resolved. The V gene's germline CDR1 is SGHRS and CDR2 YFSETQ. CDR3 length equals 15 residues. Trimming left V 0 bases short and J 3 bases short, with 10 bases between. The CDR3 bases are TGCGCCAGCAGCTTGGAAGCCCGAGGCTACAATGAGCAGTTCTTC. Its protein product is CASSLEARGYNEQFF.

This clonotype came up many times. The CDR3 DNA sequence: TGCGCCAGCAGCGCCGGACGGCCAATCCAAGAGACCCAGTACTTC. It yields the protein CASSAGRPIQETQYF. This chain joins TRBV5-1 and TRBJ2-5; D uncertain. The germline V and J ends were trimmed by 4 bases and 1 base, with 14 bases remaining between them. CDR1 and CDR2 from the germline V gene are SGHRS and YFSETQ. There are 15 residues in the CDR3.

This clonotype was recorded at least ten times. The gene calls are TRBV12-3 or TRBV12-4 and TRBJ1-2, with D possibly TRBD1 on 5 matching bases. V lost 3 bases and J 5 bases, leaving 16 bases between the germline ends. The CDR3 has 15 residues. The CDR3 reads CASSLGDVRVYGYTF. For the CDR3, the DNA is TGTGCCAGCAGTTTGGGTGACGTCAGGGTATATGGCTACACCTTC.

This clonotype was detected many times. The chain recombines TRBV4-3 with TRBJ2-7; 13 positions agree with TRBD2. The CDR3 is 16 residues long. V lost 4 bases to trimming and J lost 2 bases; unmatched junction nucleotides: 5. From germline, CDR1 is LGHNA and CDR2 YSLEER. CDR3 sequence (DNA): TGCGCCAGCAGCCCGGGACTAGCGGGGAACCCCTACGAGCAGTACTTC. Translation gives CASSPGLAGNPYEQYF.

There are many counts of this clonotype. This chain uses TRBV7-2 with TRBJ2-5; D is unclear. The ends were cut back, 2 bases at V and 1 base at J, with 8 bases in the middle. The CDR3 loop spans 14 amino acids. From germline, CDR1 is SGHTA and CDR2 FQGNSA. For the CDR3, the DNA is TGTGCCAGCAGCTTAAATCGCGGCCAAGAGACCCAGTACTTC. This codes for CASSLNRGQETQYF.

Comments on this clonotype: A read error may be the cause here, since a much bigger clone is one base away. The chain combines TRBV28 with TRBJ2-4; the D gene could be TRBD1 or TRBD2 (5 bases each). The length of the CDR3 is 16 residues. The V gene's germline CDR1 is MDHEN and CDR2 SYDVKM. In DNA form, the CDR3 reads TGTGCCAGCAATTCTGGGGGAGCCTTAGCCAAAAACATTGAGTACTTC. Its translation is CASNSGGALAKNIEYF. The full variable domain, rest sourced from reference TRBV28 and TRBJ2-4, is DVKVTQSSRYLVKRTGEKVFLECVQDMDHENMFWYRQDPGLGLRLIYFSYDVKMKEKGDIPEGYSVSREKKERFSLILESASTNQTSMYLCASNSGGALAKNIEYFGAGTRLSVL.

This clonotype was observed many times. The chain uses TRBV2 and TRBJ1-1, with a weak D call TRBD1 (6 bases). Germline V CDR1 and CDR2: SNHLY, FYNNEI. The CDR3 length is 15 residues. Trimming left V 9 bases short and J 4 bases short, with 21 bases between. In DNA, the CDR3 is TGTGCCAGGAGCCGGGACACCCAAGCTGGCACTGAAGCTTTCTTT. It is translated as CARSRDTQAGTEAFF.

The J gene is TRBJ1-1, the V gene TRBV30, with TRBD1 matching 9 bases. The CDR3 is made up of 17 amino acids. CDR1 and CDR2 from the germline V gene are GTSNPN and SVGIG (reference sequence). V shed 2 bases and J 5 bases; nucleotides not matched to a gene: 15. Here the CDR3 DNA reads TGTGCCTGGAGTAAAGCGGGACAGGGCCGGATAGGGACTGAAGCTTTCTTT. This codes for CAWSKAGQGRIGTEAFF.

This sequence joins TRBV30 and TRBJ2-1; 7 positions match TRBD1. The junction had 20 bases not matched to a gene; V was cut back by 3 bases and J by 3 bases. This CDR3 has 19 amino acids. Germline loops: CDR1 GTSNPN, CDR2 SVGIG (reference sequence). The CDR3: CAWSRSPPQTGINYNEQFF. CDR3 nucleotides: TGTGCCTGGAGCCGCAGTCCCCCGCAGACAGGGATAAACTACAATGAGCAGTTCTTC.

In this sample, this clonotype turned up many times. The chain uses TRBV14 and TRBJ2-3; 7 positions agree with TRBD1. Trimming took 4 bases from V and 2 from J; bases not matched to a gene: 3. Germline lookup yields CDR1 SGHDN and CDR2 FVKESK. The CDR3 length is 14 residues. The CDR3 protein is CASSRRGITDTQYF. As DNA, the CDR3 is TGTGCCAGCAGCCGCAGGGGGATCACAGATACGCAGTATTTT. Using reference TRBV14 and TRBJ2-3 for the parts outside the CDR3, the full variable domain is EAGVTQFPSHSVIEKGQTVTLRCDPISGHDNLYWYRRVMGKEIKFLLHFVKESKQDESGMPNNRFLAERTGGTYSTLKVQPAELEDSGVYFCASSRRGITDTQYFGPGTRLTVL.

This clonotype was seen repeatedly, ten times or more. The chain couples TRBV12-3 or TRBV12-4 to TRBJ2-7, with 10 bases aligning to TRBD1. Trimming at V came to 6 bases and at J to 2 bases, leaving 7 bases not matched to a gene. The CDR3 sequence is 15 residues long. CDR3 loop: CASRGGTGVTYEQYF. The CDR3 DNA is TGTGCCAGCAGAGGCGGGACAGGGGTCACCTACGAGCAGTACTTC.

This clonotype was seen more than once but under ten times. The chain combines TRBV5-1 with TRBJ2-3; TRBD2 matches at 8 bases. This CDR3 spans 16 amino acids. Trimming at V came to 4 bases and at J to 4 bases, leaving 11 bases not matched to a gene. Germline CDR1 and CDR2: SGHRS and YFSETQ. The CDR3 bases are TGCGCCAGCAGCACCCTCGCGGGAGGTAGCCCAGATACGCAGTATTTT. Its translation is CASSTLAGGSPDTQYF.